This is a list of T cell receptor beta chains from one sample in a study of T-cell reconstitution after alpha-beta-depleted transplantation in children. Each CDR3 protein is one row after TCRdb ran MiXCR on the PCR reads. The sample has almost 500,000 distinct CDR3 sequences, around an eighth seen once. This specimen was PBMCs from the stem cell graft donor, taken from the stem cell graft. Every receptor here comes from a human donor who donated a stem cell graft to a child with combined immunodeficiency. Each CDR3 is given with its conserved first and last residue. A D gene is named only where the DNA matches it firmly. The listing skips clone size in some rows; elsewhere it reads once, few, many or a size class.

>NA|TRBJ2-2|TRBV12-3/TRBV12-4|NA
CASSPGGTPGELFF
TGTGCCAGCAGTCCCGGGGGAACCCCCGGGGAGCTGTTTTTT
>NA|TRBJ2-1|TRBV9|NA
CASSVAADNEQFF
TGTGCCAGCAGCGTAGCGGCGGACAATGAGCAGTTCTTC
>TRBD2|TRBJ2-7|TRBV12-3/TRBV12-4|NA
CASSFPGGAEQYF
TGTGCCAGCAGTTTCCCGGGAGGAGCCGAGCAGTACTTC
>NA|TRBJ2-3|TRBV20-1|many
CSLDHRAMAGTQYF
TGCAGTTTAGACCACAGGGCGATGGCGGGTACGCAGTATTTT
>TRBD1|TRBJ2-1|TRBV20-1|few
CSARASDRGHNEQFF
TGCAGTGCTAGAGCCTCGGACAGGGGACACAATGAGCAGTTCTTC
>TRBD2|TRBJ2-3|TRBV7-9|few
CASSQTVAGADTQYF
TGTGCCAGCAGTCAAACCGTAGCGGGAGCAGATACGCAGTATTTT
>NA|TRBJ2-5|TRBV20-1|many
CSARDGVRTSTGTQYF
TGCAGTGCTAGAGATGGCGTCCGGACCTCTACGGGGACCCAGTACTTC
>NA|TRBJ1-3|TRBV4-3|few
CASSQGTASSGNTIYF
TGCGCCAGCAGCCAAGGGACAGCGAGCTCTGGAAACACCATATATTTT
>TRBD1|TRBJ2-7|TRBV7-9|few
CASSSMGTGDYEQYF
TGTGCCAGCAGCTCCATGGGGACAGGGGACTACGAGCAGTACTTC
>NA|TRBJ2-3|TRBV4-1|few
CASWDPTSTDTQYF
TGCGCCAGCTGGGACCCCACTAGCACAGATACGCAGTATTTT
>NA|TRBJ2-3|TRBV9|few
CASSAYGGLGTDTQYF
TGTGCCAGCAGCGCGTACGGGGGGCTCGGGACAGATACGCAGTATTTT